This T cell receptor (beta chain) was identified during a study of T cells in Graves' hyperthyroidism and ophthalmopathy. RNA transcripts provided the source from which TCR beta CDR3 regions were amplified. Initially, a first-round RT-PCR of the TCR CDR3 employed the HTBI primer set. Each CDR3 protein gets one entry after TCRdb re-called the multiplex PCR reads with MiXCR. The sample holds under 400,000 distinct CDR3 sequences, about 13% seen once. CDR1 is LGHDT, CDR2 YNNKEL, per germline (reference sequence). J was trimmed by 3 bases and V by 4 bases; bases with no gene match: 6. The length of the CDR3 is 15 residues.

J is TRBJ1-1 and V is TRBV3-1; TRBD1 agrees at 9 bases. This clonotype was obtained from a woman between 18 and 29 years old with Graves' hyperthyroidism. The sequenced sample was blood. The CDR3 protein is CASSRGQGPHTEAFF. The CDR3 bases are TGTGCCAGCAGCCGTGGACAGGGGCCGCACACTGAAGCTTTCTTT.